This T cell receptor beta chain originates from a study of vaccination and CD4 T cells after COVID-19. The wider study: Every culture used as a control got a CEFX pool, an HIV-1 Nef pool, or no peptide.

This clonotype was counted a few times. No antigen is known for it. Noted treatment: roughly ten-day PBMC culture with coronavirus spike peptide pools or control peptides (ViraFEST assay). These CD4+ T cells came from an unexposed donor, sampled before the COVID-19 pandemic (2011-2018). CDR3 size: 14 residues. Oncomine TCR Beta short-read sequencing was applied to DNA from cultured CD4+ T cells. Investigators isolated genomic DNA from cultured CD4+ T cells. TCRdb re-derived calls from the PCR reads in MiXCR, one entry per CDR3 protein. Of about 6,800 distinct CDR3 sequences listed, roughly a third are singletons.

Material for sequencing was CD4+ T cells from blood, cultured in vitro. This chain connects TRBV21-1 to TRBJ1-1; TRBD1 was called by the table and not checked on the DNA. TRBV21-1 is noted as a pseudogene. The sequence was obtained from a human donor in good health. CDR3 residues: CASERDSKNTEAFF. For the CDR3, the DNA is TGTGCCAGCGAGAGGGACAGTAAGAACACTGAAGCTTTCTTT.